This T cell receptor beta chain derives from a study of cytomegalovirus exposure and HLA in healthy donors. Use of 60 Vbeta and 13 Jbeta primers characterized the PCR. Profiled with immunoSEQ multiplex PCR; TCRdb holds only in-frame clones, not every one. The data contain approximately 100,000 clones, about 80% of them singletons. From germline, CDR1 is LNHDA and CDR2 SQIVND (reference sequence). J gave up 4 bases and V 5 bases, and 6 bases lay outside the gene matches. The length of the CDR3 is 15 residues. Of note for this clone: Its antigen is unidentified.

Study-wide findings and caveats: Presence/absence analyses assumed roughly uniform sequencing depth across donors, which may not hold.

The TCR was taken from a man aged 18 to 30 in good health and CMV-seropositive. V usage is TRBV19 and J usage is TRBJ2-2, with TRBD1 matching 8 bases. Sequences were obtained from PBMCs. The CDR3 here is CASSLDRVGTGELFF. DNA for the CDR3: TGTGCCAGTAGTCTGGACAGGGTAGGCACCGGGGAGCTGTTTTTT. Full variable domain (missing parts from reference TRBV19 and TRBJ2-2): DGGITQSPKYLFRKEGQNVTLSCEQNLNHDAMYWYRQDPGQGLRLIYYSQIVNDFQKGDIAEGYSVSREKKESFPLTVTSAQKNPTAFYLCASSLDRVGTGELFFGEGSRLTVL.